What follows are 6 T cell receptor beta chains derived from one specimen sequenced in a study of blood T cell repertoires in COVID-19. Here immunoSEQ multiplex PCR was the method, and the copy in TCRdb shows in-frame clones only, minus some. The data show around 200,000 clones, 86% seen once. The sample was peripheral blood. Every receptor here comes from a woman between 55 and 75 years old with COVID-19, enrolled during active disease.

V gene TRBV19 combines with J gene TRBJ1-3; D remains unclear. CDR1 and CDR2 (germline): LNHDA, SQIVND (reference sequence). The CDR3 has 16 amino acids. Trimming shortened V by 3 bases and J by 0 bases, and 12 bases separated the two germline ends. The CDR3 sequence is CASSIGAGSSGNTIYF. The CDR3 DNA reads TGTGCCAGTAGTATCGGAGCGGGTAGCTCTGGAAACACCATATATTTT.

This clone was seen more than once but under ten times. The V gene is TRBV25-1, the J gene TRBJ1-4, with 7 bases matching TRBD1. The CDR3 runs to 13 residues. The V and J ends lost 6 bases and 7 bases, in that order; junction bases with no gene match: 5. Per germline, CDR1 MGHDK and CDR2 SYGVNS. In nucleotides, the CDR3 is TGTGCCAGCAGGGTCCAGGGGGGTGAAAAACTGTTTTTT. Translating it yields CASRVQGGEKLFF.

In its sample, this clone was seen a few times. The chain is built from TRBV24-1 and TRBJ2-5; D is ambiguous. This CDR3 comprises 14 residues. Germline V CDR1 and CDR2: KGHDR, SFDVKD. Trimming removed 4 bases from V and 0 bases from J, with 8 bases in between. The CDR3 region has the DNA TGTGCCACCAGTGAAAACAGAGACCAAGAGACCCAGTACTTC. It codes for CATSENRDQETQYF.

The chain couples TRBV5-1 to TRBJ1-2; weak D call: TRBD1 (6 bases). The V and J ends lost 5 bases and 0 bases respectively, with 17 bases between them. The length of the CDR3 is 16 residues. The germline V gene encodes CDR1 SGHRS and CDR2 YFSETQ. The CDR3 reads CASSPSGGAANYGYTF. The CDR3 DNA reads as TGCGCCAGCAGTCCGTCTGGGGGGGCCGCTAACTATGGCTACACCTTC. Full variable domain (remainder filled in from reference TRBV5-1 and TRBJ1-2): KAGVTQTPRYLIKTRGQQVTLSCSPISGHRSVSWYQQTPGQGLQFLFEYFSETQRNKGNFPGRFSGRQFSNSRSEMNVSTLELGDSALYLCASSPSGGAANYGYTFGSGTRLTVV.

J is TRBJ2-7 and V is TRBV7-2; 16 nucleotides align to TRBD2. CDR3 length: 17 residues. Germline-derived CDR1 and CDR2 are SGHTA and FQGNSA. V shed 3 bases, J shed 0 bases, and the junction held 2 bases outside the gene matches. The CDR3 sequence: CASSLGLAGGVSYEQYF. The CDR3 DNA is TGTGCCAGCAGCTTGGGACTAGCGGGGGGGGTCTCCTACGAGCAGTACTTC.

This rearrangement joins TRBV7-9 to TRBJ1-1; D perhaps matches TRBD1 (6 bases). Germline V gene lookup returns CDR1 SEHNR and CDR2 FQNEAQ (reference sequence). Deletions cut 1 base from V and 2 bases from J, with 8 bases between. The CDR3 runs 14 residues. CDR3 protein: CASSLGQANTEAFF. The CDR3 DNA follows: TGTGCCAGCAGCTTAGGACAGGCAAACACTGAAGCTTTCTTT.